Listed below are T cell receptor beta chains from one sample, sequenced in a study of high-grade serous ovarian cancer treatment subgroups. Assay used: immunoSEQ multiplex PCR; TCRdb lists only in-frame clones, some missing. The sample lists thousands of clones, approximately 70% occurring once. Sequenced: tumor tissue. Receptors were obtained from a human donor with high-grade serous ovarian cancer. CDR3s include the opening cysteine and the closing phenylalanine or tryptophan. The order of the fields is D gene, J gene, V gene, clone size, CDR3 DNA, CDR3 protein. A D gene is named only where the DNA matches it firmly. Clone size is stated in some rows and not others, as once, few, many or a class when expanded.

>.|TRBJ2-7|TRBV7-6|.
TGTGCCAGCAGCCAACGAGCGGACTACTACGAGCAGTACTTC
CASSQRADYYEQYF
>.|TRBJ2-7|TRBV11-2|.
TGTGCCAGCAGCTTAGATAGGAGCGAGCAGTACTTC
CASSLDRSEQYF
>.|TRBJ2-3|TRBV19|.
TGTGCCAGTAGTATAGCAGGGGGGTGGTCAGATACGCAGTATTTT
CASSIAGGWSDTQYF
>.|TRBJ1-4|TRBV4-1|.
TGCGCCAGCAGCCGATCCGGACCCATTCGCCCGGGAAATGAAAAACTGTTTTTT
CASSRSGPIRPGNEKLFF
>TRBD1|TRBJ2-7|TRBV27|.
TGTGCCAGCAGCTTTTCGACAGGGGGGGAATACGAGCAGTACTTC
CASSFSTGGEYEQYF
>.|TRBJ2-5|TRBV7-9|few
TGTGCCAGCAGCTTAGACGTCAGGGGCCAAGAGACCCAGTACTTC
CASSLDVRGQETQYF
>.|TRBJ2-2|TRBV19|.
TGTGCCAGTAGTATTGGGCAGGGGCGAGGCACCGGGGAGCTGTTTTTT
CASSIGQGRGTGELFF
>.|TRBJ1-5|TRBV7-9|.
TGTGCCAGCAGCTTTGGGAGCACTTGGGGGGATCAGCCCCAGCATTTT
CASSFGSTWGDQPQHF
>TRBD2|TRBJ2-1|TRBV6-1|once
TGTGCCACGGGGACTAGACAAAGGGGGGAGCAGTTCTTC
CATGTRQRGEQFF
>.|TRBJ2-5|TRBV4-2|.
TGTGCCAGCAGCTTGGAATCACTAGCTGAGACCCAGTACTTC
CASSLESLAETQYF
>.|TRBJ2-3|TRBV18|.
TGTGCCAGCTCACCCTGGGCGGTCATCACAAGCACAGATACGCAGTATTTT
CASSPWAVITSTDTQYF
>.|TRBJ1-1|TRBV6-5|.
TGTGCCAGCCTCATGAACACTGAAGCTTTCTTT
CASLMNTEAFF
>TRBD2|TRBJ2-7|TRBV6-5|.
TGTGCCAGCAGAAAGATCACTAGCGGGAGGGGCGAGCAGTACTTC
CASRKITSGRGEQYF
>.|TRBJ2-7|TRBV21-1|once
TGTGCCAGCAGAGGTTTCGTACACGTGTTAGACGAGCAGTACTTC
CASRGFVHVLDEQYF
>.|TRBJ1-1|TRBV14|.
TGTGCCAGCAGCCAACGGTACACTGAAGCTTTCTTT
CASSQRYTEAFF
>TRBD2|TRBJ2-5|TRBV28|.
TGTGCCAGCTTGACTCGAGCGGGAGCTGAGACCCAGTACTTC
CASLTRAGAETQYF
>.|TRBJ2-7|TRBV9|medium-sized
TGTGCCAGCAGCGTAGTGGGTTCTTCGGGGAGGAACGAGCAGTACTTC
CASSVVGSSGRNEQYF
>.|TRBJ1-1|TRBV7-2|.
TGTGCCAGCAGCTTAGTTCGGGGGCGGAACACTGAAGCTTTCTTT
CASSLVRGRNTEAFF
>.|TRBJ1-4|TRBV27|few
TGTGCCAGCAGTCACAGATCTAATGAAAAACTGTTTTTT
CASSHRSNEKLFF
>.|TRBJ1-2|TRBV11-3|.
TGTGCCAGCAGCTCGTACTCGATTCAGGGGAACTATGGCTACACCTTC
CASSSYSIQGNYGYTF
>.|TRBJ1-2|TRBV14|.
TGTGCCAGCAGCCCTGGCAGGGTCAGTCGCTACACCTTC
CASSPGRVSRYTF
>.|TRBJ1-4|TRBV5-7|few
TGTGCCAGCAGCTTGACTGAAAAACTGTTTTTT
CASSLTEKLFF
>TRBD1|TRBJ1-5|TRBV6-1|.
TGTGCCAGCAGAGGAATCAGGGGGACGCCCCAGCATTTT
CASRGIRGTPQHF
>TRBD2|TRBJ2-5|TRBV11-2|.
TGTGCCAGCGCTTCTAGCGGGATGCTCCAAGAGACCCAGTACTTC
CASASSGMLQETQYF
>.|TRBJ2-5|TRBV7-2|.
TGTGCCAGCAGCTCCCCCCCCGAGACCCAGTACTTC
CASSSPPETQYF
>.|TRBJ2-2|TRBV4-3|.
TGCGCCAGCAGCTATTGGGCGGAGCCCAACACCGGGGAGCTGTTTTTT
CASSYWAEPNTGELFF
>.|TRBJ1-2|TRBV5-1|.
TGCGCCAGCAGCTTGGCCCAGGGCGGGAACTATGGCTACACCTTC
CASSLAQGGNYGYTF
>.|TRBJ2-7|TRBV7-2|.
TGTGCCAGCAGCCCCGGGGCCTACGAGCAGTACTTC
CASSPGAYEQYF
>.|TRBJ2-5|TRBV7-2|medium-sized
TGTGCCAGCAGCCCCCTACGAGGGAGCCAAGAGACCCAGTACTTC
CASSPLRGSQETQYF
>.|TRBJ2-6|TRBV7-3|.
TGTGCCAGCACCCCTCAGGCGGGACCTGGGGCCAACGTCCTGACTTTC
CASTPQAGPGANVLTF
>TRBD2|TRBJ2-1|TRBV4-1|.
TGCGCCAGCAGCCACCCCACTAGCGGCAGCTCCTACAATGAGCAGTTCTTC
CASSHPTSGSSYNEQFF
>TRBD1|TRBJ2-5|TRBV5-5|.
TGTGCCAGCAGCTTGGCGGGACAGGGGGCGCGAGAGACCCAGTACTTC
CASSLAGQGARETQYF
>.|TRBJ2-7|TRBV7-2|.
TGTGCCAGCCGGGAGAGAGACAGGACCTACGAGCAGTACTTC
CASRERDRTYEQYF
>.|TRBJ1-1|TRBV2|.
TGTGCCAGCAGTGATATGACTGAAGCTTTCTTT
CASSDMTEAFF
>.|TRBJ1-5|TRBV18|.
TGTGCCAGCTCACCGTACCGCCCGACAGGTGCCGGTCAGCCCCAGCATTTT
CASSPYRPTGAGQPQHF
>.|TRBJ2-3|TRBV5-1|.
TGCGCCAGCAGTCGGGTTAGCGGAAGCACAGATACGCAGTATTTT
CASSRVSGSTDTQYF
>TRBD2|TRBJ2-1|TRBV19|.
TGTGCCAGTAGTATGGCTAGCGGGGGTTACAATGAGCAGTTCTTC
CASSMASGGYNEQFF
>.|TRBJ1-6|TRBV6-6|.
TGTGCCAGCGGGAAGGGTGGCTATAATTCACCCCTCCACTTT
CASGKGGYNSPLHF
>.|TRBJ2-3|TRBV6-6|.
TGTGCCAGCAGTTACTCGACAGGACTAAGCACAGATACGCAGTATTTT
CASSYSTGLSTDTQYF
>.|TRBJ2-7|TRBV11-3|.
TGTGCCAGCAGCTTAGATGAATTCGGGCGGCCAGAAGAGGCGTCCTACGAGCAGTACTTC
CASSLDEFGRPEEASYEQYF
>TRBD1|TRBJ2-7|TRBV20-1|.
TGCAGCAGTACAGGGGATGGACAGTACTTC
CSSTGDGQYF
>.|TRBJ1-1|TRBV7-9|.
TGTGCCAGCAGCCCGCGTGACACTGAAGCTTTCTTT
CASSPRDTEAFF
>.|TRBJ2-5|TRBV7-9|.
TGTGCCAGCAGCCCTCAGGGGATAGGCAAACAAGAGACCCAGTACTTC
CASSPQGIGKQETQYF
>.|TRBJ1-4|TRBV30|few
TGTGCCTGGCGGGACAACAGGGCTGAAAAACTGTTTTTT
CAWRDNRAEKLFF
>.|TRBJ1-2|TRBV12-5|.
TGTGCTAGTGGTAACGACAGGTTCGCTAACTATGGCTACACCTTC
CASGNDRFANYGYTF
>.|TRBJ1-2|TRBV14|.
TGTGCCAGCAGCCTCCAAACAGGGAATGGCTACACCTTC
CASSLQTGNGYTF
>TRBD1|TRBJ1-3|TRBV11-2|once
TGTGCCAGCAGCAGTACTGACAGGGGGGGAAACACCATATATTTT
CASSSTDRGGNTIYF
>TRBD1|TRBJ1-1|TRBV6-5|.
TGTGCCAGCACCAATGCAGGGGGCGGAGGCACTGAAGCTTTCTTT
CASTNAGGGGTEAFF
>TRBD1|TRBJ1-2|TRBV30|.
TGTGCCTGGAGGGGACAGAACTATGGCTACACCTTC
CAWRGQNYGYTF
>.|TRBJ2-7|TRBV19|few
TGTGCCAGTAGTATAGGTCCGGGCAGGTCCCACTACGAGCAGTACTTC
CASSIGPGRSHYEQYF
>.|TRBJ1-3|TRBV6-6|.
TGTGCCAGCAGCCCTCCGAGGGGATCTGCTGGAAACACCATATATTTT
CASSPPRGSAGNTIYF
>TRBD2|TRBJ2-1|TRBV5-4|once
TGTGCCAGCAGCTTGGATAGCGGGTACTACAATGAGCAGTTCTTC
CASSLDSGYYNEQFF